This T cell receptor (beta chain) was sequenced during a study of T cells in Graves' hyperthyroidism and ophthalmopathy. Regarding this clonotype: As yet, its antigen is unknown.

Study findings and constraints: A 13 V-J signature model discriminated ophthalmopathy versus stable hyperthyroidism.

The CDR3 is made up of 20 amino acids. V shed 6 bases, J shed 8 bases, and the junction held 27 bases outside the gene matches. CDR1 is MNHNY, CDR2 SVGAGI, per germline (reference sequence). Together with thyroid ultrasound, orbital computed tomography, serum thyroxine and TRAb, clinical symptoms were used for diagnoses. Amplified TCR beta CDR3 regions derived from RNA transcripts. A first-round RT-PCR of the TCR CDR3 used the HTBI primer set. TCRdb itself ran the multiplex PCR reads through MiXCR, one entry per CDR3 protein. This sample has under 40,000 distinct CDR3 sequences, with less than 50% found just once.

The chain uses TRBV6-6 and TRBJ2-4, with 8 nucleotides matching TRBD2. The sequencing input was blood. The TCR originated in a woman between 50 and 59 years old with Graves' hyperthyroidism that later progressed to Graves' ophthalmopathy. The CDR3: CASSRDLPFANTGTSDIQYF. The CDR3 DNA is TGTGCCAGCAGCCGGGATCTCCCGTTCGCGAACACCGGGACTAGTGACATTCAGTACTTC.